This T cell receptor (beta chain) was recovered during a study of blood T cell repertoires in COVID-19. Study in general: Sample material is recorded as cDNA or gDNA derived from T cells, B-cell-depleted T cells, or PBMCs.

The authors' processing: Amplified reference gene primers provided the basis for estimating nucleated cell counts. Profiled with immunoSEQ multiplex PCR; TCRdb holds only in-frame clones, not every one. V, J and clone size are those of that table, while D and trimming were read from the DNA. The table shows roughly 220,000 clones, with 86% occurring only once. Germline V gene sequence: CDR1 SGHRS, CDR2 YFSETQ. CDR3 length: 15 residues. The V gene end was trimmed by 5 bases and the J gene end by 7 bases; junction bases not matched to a gene: 10. Residents of approximately 25 US areas, aged about 18 to 89 years, made up the participants.

J is TRBJ1-4 and V is TRBV5-1; 8 bases are a match to TRBD1. The sequencing sample was made of PBMCs or T cells enriched from blood (not recorded which). The receptor was isolated from a woman aged 40 to 50 with acute COVID-19. The CDR3 DNA sequence: TGCGCCAGCAGGGAACAGGGGGTGGCAGGTGAAAAACTGTTTTTT. Residues: CASREQGVAGEKLFF.